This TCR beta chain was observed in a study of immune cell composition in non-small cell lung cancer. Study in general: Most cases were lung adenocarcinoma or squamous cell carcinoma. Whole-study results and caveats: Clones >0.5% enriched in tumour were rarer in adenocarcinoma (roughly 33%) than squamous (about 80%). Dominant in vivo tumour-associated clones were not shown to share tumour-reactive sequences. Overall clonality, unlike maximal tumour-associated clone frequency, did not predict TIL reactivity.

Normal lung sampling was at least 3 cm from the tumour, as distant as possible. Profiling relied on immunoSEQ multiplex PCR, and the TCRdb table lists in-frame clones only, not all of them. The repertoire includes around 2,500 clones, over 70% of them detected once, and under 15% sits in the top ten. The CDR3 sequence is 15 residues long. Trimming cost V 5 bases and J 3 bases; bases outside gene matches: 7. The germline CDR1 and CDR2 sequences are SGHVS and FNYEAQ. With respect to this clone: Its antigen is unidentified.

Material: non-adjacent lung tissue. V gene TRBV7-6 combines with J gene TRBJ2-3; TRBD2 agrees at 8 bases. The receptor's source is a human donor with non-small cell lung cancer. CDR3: CASSLSGGVTDTQYF. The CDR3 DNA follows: TGTGCCAGCAGCCTAAGCGGGGGAGTTACAGATACGCAGTATTTT.